This TCR beta chain was observed in a study of T cells in Graves' hyperthyroidism and ophthalmopathy. Template material for amplifying TCR beta CDR3 regions consisted of RNA transcripts. HTBI primers were the set used in a first-round RT-PCR of the TCR CDR3. TCRdb ran MiXCR on the multiplex PCR reads and lists one entry per CDR3 protein. This sample has fewer than 550,000 distinct CDR3 sequences, with about 15% found just once. In germline, CDR1 is SGHRS, CDR2 YFSETQ. The V end lost 5 bases, the J end lost 6 bases, and 25 bases lay between the germline ends. The CDR3 runs to 17 residues. This clonotype showed up just once.

The V gene is TRBV5-1, the J gene TRBJ2-3; TRBD1 or TRBD2 may be the D gene (6 bases each). Specimen: blood. The sequence came from a woman aged 18-29 years with Graves' hyperthyroidism. The CDR3 is CASRTGGGPGLGDTQYF. Written as DNA, the CDR3 is TGCGCCAGCAGGACTGGAGGGGGTCCGGGACTGGGGGATACGCAGTATTTT.